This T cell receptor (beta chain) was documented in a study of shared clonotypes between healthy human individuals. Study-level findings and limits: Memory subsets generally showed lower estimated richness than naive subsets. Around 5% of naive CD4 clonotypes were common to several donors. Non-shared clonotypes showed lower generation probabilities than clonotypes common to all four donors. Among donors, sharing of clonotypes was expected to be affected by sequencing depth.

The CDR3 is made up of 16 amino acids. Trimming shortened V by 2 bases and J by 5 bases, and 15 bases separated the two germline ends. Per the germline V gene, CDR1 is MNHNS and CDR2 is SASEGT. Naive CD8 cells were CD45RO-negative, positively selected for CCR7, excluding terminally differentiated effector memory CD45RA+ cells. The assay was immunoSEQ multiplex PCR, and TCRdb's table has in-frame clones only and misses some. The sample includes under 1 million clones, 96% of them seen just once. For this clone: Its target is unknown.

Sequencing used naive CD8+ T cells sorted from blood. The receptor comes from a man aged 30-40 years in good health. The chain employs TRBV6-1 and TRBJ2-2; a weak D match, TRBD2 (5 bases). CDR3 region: CASSEWGVSGTGELFF. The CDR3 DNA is TGTGCCAGCAGTGAATGGGGAGTATCAGGAACCGGGGAGCTGTTTTTT.